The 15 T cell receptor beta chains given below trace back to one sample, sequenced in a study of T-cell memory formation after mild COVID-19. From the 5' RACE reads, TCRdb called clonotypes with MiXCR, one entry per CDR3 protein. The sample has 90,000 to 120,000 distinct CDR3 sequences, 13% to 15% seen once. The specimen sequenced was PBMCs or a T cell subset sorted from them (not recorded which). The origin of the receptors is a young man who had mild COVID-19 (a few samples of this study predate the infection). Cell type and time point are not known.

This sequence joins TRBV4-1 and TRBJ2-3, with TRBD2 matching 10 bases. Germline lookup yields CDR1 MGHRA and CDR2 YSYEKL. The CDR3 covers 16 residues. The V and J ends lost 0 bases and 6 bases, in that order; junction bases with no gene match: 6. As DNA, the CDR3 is TGCGCCAGCAGCCAAGAGGCAGCGGGGGGGTTCGATACGCAGTATTTT. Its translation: CASSQEAAGGFDTQYF.

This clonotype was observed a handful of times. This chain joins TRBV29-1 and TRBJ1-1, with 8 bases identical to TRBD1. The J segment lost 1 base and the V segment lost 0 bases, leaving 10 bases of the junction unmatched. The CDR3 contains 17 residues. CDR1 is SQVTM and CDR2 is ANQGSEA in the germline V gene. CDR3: CSVEEYNEGQANTEAFF. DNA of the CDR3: TGCAGCGTTGAAGAATACAACGAGGGACAGGCGAACACTGAAGCTTTCTTT.

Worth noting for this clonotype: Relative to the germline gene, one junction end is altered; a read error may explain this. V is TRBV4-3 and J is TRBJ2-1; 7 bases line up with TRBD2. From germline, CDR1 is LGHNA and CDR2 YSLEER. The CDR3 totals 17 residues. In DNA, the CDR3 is TGCGCCAGCAGCCATGAAAATGGGCTAGCGGCCTACGATGAGCAGTTCTTC. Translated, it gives CASSHENGLAAYDEQFF.

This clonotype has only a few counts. CDR3 DNA: TGTGCCAGCAGCGTAGGAGGGACAGGGGCACACAATGAGCAGTTCTTC. Translating it yields CASSVGGTGAHNEQFF. The chain is built from TRBV9 and TRBJ2-1; TRBD1 matches at 10 bases. This CDR3 region has 16 residues. CDR1 is SGDLS, CDR2 YYNGEE, per germline. The V and J ends lost 0 bases and 5 bases, in that order; junction bases with no gene match: 5. Full variable domain (remainder filled in from reference TRBV9 and TRBJ2-1): DSGVTQTPKHLITATGQRVTLRCSPRSGDLSVYWYQQSLDQGLQFLIQYYNGEERAKGNILERFSAQQFPDLHSELNLSSLELGDSALYFCASSVGGTGAHNEQFFGPGTRLTVL.

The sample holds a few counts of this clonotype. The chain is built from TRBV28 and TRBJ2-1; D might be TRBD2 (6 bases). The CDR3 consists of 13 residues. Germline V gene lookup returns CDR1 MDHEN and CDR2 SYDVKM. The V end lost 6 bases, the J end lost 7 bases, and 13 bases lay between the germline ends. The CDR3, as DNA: TGTGCCAGCAGCAGCGGGTCCTGGAATGAGCAGTTCTTC. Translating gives CASSSGSWNEQFF.

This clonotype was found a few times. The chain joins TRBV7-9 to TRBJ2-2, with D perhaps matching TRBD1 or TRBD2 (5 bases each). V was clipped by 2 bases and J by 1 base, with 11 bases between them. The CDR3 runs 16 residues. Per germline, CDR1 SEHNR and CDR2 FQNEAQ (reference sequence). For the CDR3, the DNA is TGTGCCAGCAGCTTATTTGGGACGGGGAACACCGGGGAGCTGTTTTTT. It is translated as CASSLFGTGNTGELFF.

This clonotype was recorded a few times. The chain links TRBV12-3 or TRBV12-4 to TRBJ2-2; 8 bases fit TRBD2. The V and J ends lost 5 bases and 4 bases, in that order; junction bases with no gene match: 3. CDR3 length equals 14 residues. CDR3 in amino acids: CASSLSGVTGELFF. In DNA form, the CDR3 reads TGTGCCAGCAGTCTTAGCGGGGTCACCGGGGAGCTGTTTTTT.

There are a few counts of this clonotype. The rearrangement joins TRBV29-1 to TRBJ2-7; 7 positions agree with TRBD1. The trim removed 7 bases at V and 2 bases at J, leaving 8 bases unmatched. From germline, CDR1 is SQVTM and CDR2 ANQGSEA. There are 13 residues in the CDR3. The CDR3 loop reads CSALRTGTYEQYF. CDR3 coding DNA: TGCAGCGCCTTAAGGACAGGCACCTACGAGCAGTACTTC.

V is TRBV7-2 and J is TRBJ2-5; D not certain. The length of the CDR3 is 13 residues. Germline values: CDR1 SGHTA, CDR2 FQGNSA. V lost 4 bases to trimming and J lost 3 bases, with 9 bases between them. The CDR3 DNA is TGTGCCAGCAGCTCCTGGGCCGAAGAGACCCAGTACTTC. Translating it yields CASSSWAEETQYF.

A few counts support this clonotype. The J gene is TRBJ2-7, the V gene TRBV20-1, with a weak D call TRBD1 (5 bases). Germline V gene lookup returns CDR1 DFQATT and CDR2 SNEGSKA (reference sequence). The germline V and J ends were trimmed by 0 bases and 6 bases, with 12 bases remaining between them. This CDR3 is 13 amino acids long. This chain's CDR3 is CSAREAGWREQYF. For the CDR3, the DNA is TGCAGTGCTAGAGAGGCAGGGTGGCGCGAGCAGTACTTC.

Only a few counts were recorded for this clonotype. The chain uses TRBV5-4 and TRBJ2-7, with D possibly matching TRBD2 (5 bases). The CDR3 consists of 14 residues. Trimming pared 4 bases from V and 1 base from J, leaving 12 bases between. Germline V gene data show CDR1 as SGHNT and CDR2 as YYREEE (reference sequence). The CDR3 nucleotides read TGTGCCAGCAGCCCCGGACTCGGGTCCTACGAGCAGTACTTC. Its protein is CASSPGLGSYEQYF. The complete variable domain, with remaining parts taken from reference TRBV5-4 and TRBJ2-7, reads ETGVTQSPTHLIKTRGQQVTLRCSSQSGHNTVSWYQQALGQGPQFIFQYYREEENGRGNFPPRFSGLQFPNYSSELNVNALELDDSALYLCASSPGLGSYEQYFGPGTRLTVT.

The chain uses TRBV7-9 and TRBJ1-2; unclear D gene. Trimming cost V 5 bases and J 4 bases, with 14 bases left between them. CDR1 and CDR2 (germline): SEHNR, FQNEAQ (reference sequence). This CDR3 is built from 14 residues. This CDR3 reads CASSPPGPFYGYTF. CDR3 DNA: TGTGCCAGCAGCCCGCCGGGCCCCTTCTATGGCTACACCTTC.

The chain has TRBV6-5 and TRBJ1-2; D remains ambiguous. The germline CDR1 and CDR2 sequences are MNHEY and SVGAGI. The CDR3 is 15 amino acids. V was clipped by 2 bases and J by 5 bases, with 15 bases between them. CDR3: CASSYEGPGLYGYTF. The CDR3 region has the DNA TGTGCCAGCAGTTACGAAGGACCCGGTCTGTATGGCTACACCTTC.

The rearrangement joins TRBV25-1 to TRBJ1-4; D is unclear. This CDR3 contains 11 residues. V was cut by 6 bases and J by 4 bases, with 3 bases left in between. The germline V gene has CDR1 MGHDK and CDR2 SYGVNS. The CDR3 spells CASRFNEKLFF. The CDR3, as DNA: TGTGCCAGCAGGTTTAATGAAAAACTGTTTTTT.

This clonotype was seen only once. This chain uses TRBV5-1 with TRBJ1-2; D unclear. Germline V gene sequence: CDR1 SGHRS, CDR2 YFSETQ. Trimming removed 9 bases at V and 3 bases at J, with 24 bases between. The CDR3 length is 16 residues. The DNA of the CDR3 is TGCGCCACCACCCGTGGGCCCAGCCCAACGGACTATGGCTACACCTTC. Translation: CATTRGPSPTDYGYTF.